The 13 T cell receptor beta chains given below trace back to one sample, sequenced in a study of blood T cell repertoires in COVID-19 (TCRdb year 2020). Library prep was done by the immunoSEQ multiplex PCR assay. Not all clones reach the TCRdb copy of this immuneACCESS table, which keeps in-frame sequences only. Checked studies attribute under half of the gap to unresolved V genes and leave the rest unexplained. This sample holds fewer than 500,000 clones; roughly nine tenths were observed only once. Roughly 2% of the sample comes from the top ten. The sample taken for sequencing was PBMCs or T cells enriched from blood (not recorded which). These receptors were taken from a woman younger than 35 with acute COVID-19.

The rearrangement joins TRBV7-8 to TRBJ2-7, with D uncertain. V was pared by 2 bases and J by 2 bases, with 10 bases between. CDR1 is SGHVS, CDR2 FQNEAQ, per germline. The CDR3 sequence is 14 residues long. CDR3: CASSLRVSAYEQYF. In DNA form, the CDR3 reads TGTGCCAGCAGCTTACGGGTCAGCGCCTACGAGCAGTACTTC.

J is TRBJ2-4 and V is TRBV28; 7 bases fit TRBD2. CDR1 and CDR2 from the germline V gene are MDHEN and SYDVKM. The V gene end was trimmed by 5 bases and the J gene end by 7 bases; junction bases not matched to a gene: 17. This CDR3 spans 17 amino acids. CDR3 nucleotides: TGTGCCAGCAGTCCCCTGGGGGGGTTGGTGTCGGGGAACATTCAGTACTTC. This translates into CASSPLGGLVSGNIQYF.

V usage is TRBV6-1 and J usage is TRBJ1-2; D remains ambiguous. Germline-derived CDR1 and CDR2 are MNHNS and SASEGT. This CDR3 contains 16 residues. V lost 4 bases and J 7 bases, leaving 22 bases between the germline ends. The CDR3 is CASSGGNHHSPSGYTF. For the CDR3, the DNA is TGTGCCAGCAGTGGAGGGAACCACCATAGCCCATCTGGCTACACCTTC.

This chain links TRBV7-8 with TRBJ1-6; D unresolved. Germline V gene sequence: CDR1 SGHVS, CDR2 FQNEAQ. The CDR3 extends over 16 amino acids. The ends were cut back, 5 bases at V and 0 bases at J, with 11 bases in the middle. The CDR3 here is CASSAERGSYNSPLHF. The CDR3 DNA reads as TGTGCCAGCAGCGCAGAGCGGGGCTCCTATAATTCACCCCTCCACTTT.

V is TRBV28 and J is TRBJ2-7; D may be TRBD1 (6 bases). The V gene's germline CDR1 is MDHEN and CDR2 SYDVKM. The CDR3 loop spans 13 amino acids. Trimming shortened V by 3 bases and J by 1 base, and 7 bases separated the two germline ends. CDR3 nucleotides: TGTGCCAGCAGTTTCAGGGGTTCCTACGAGCAGTACTTC. Its translation: CASSFRGSYEQYF.

The genes are TRBV5-1 and TRBJ1-5; weak D call: TRBD1 (5 bases). CDR3 length: 14 amino acids. V lost 2 bases, J lost 4 bases, and 10 bases lay in between. The germline gives CDR1 SGHRS, CDR2 YFSETQ. The CDR3 DNA follows: TGCGCCAGCAGCTTTGGGACTGATAATCAGCCCCAGCATTTT. Amino acids: CASSFGTDNQPQHF.

This sequence joins TRBV7-3 and TRBJ1-1, with TRBD1 matching 7 bases. From germline, CDR1 is SGHTA and CDR2 FQGTGA. V shed 5 bases and J 0 bases; nucleotides not matched to a gene: 3. The CDR3 contains 14 residues. The CDR3 coding sequence is TGTGCCAGCAGCCCGGGACAGCTGAACACTGAAGCTTTCTTT. Its protein is CASSPGQLNTEAFF. The variable domain in full, with the rest retrieved from reference TRBV7-3 and TRBJ1-1, is GAGVSQTPSNKVTEKGKYVELRCDPISGHTALYWYRQSLGQGPEFLIYFQGTGAADDSGLPNDRFFAVRPEGSVSTLKIQRTERGDSAVYLCASSPGQLNTEAFFGQGTRLTVV.

The chain carries TRBV29-1 and TRBJ2-1; 10 nucleotides align to TRBD2. Per the germline V gene, CDR1 is SQVTM and CDR2 is ANQGSEA. The V gene end was trimmed by 7 bases and the J gene end by 0 bases; junction bases not matched to a gene: 9. This CDR3 region has 16 residues. The CDR3, as DNA: TGCAGCGCTTATCGCGCTAGCGGGGGCTCCTACAATGAGCAGTTCTTC. It is translated as CSAYRASGGSYNEQFF.

This chain connects TRBV15 to TRBJ2-2; D is uncertain. Looked up from germline, CDR1 is LNHNV and CDR2 is YYDKDF (reference sequence). The CDR3 consists of 14 residues. V gave up 0 bases and J gave up 5 bases, with 7 bases separating them. As DNA, the CDR3 is TGTGCCACCAGCAGAGATCCCGGTACCGGGGAGCTGTTTTTT. Amino acids: CATSRDPGTGELFF. The full variable domain, completed using reference TRBV15 and TRBJ2-2, is DAMVIQNPRYQVTQFGKPVTLSCSQTLNHNVMYWYQQKSSQAPKLLFHYYDKDFNNEADTPDNFQSRRPNTSFCFLDIRSPGLGDTAMYLCATSRDPGTGELFFGEGSRLTVL.

This chain joins TRBV30 and TRBJ1-3; D is undetermined. Trimming left V 1 base short and J 1 base short, with 8 bases between. The CDR3 has 14 amino acids. CDR1 GTSNPN and CDR2 SVGIG come from the germline V gene (reference sequence). The CDR3 sequence: CAWSGSGSGNTIYF. CDR3 bases: TGTGCCTGGAGTGGATCAGGATCTGGAAACACCATATATTTT.

The chain uses TRBV7-9 and TRBJ1-2, with D maybe TRBD1 (6 bases). This CDR3 has 14 residues. CDR1 and CDR2 from the germline V gene are SEHNR and FQNEAQ (reference sequence). V dropped 6 bases and J dropped 1 base, with 12 bases sitting between them. For the CDR3, the DNA is TGTGCCAGCAGTATGTCAGGGGTTAACTATGGCTACACCTTC. This codes for CASSMSGVNYGYTF.

This rearrangement joins TRBV4-1 to TRBJ1-1; 8 bases map to TRBD1. This CDR3 is built from 13 residues. CDR1 is MGHRA and CDR2 is YSYEKL in the germline V gene. The junction had 4 bases not matched to a gene; V was cut back by 9 bases and J by 1 base. CDR3 sequence reads: CASRQGSNTEAFF. CDR3 nucleotides: TGCGCCAGTAGACAGGGGTCGAACACTGAAGCTTTCTTT.

The chain recombines TRBV27 with TRBJ2-7, with 10 bases identical to TRBD1. V trimming: 2 bases; J trimming: 2 bases; junction bases outside the gene matches: 3. This CDR3 spans 15 amino acids. Germline values: CDR1 MNHEY, CDR2 SMNVEV (reference sequence). The CDR3 loop is CASSLRTGGTYEQYF. The CDR3 nucleotides read TGTGCCAGCAGTTTAAGGACAGGGGGAACCTACGAGCAGTACTTC.